Below, 9 T cell receptor beta chains from the same sample are listed, as sequenced in a study of shared clonotypes between healthy human individuals. Measured with immunoSEQ multiplex PCR; TCRdb has only the in-frame clones, and not every one. The table lists about 1,900,000 clones, about 94% of them singletons. Only CD45RO-negative cells positively selected for CCR7 counted as naive CD8 cells, so terminally differentiated effector memory CD45RA+ cells were excluded. The sample taken for sequencing was naive CD8+ T cells sorted from blood. The origin of the receptors is a man in his late teens or twenties in good health.

Concerning this clone: Other DNA sequences in the sample encode the same CDR3. The gene calls are TRBV30 and TRBJ2-2; unclear D gene. Germline V gives CDR1 GTSNPN, CDR2 SVGIG (reference sequence). The CDR3 extends over 11 amino acids. The V and J ends lost 2 bases and 6 bases respectively, with 4 bases between them. CDR3: CAWSPAGELFF. CDR3 in DNA: TGTGCCTGGAGTCCGGCCGGGGAGCTGTTTTTT.

This rearrangement joins TRBV30 to TRBJ1-6; unclear D gene. Trimming removed 2 bases at V and 9 bases at J, with 20 bases between. Germline CDR1 is GTSNPN and CDR2 is SVGIG (reference sequence). This CDR3 contains 16 residues. CDR3 sequence (DNA): TGTGCCTGGAGTTTCGACCGGGCCTTGCTGCCTTCACCCCTCCACTTT. Translating gives CAWSFDRALLPSPLHF.

The V gene is TRBV19, the J gene TRBJ2-1; D perhaps matches TRBD2 (6 bases). Trimming removed 3 bases at V and 8 bases at J, with 11 bases between. The germline CDR1 and CDR2 sequences are LNHDA and SQIVND (reference sequence). The CDR3 length is 13 residues. DNA for the CDR3: TGTGCCAGTAGTATCTGGGGAGGCGATGAGCAGTTCTTC. Its translation: CASSIWGGDEQFF.

J is TRBJ2-2 and V is TRBV15; TRBD1 aligns across 7 bases. The ends lost 8 bases at V and 1 base at J; junction bases unmatched: 1. The CDR3 extends over 13 amino acids. CDR1 is LNHNV, CDR2 YYDKDF, per germline (reference sequence). CDR3 DNA: TGTGCCACCGGGACAGAGAACACCGGGGAGCTGTTTTTT. It yields the protein CATGTENTGELFF.

The genes are TRBV27 and TRBJ2-7; D may be TRBD2 (6 bases). The germline V and J ends were trimmed by 4 bases and 2 bases, with 12 bases remaining between them. This CDR3 has 14 residues. In germline, CDR1 is MNHEY, CDR2 SMNVEV (reference sequence). CDR3 amino acids: CASSYRGFAYEQYF. CDR3 nucleotide sequence: TGTGCCAGCAGTTATCGGGGGTTCGCCTACGAGCAGTACTTC.

The chain couples TRBV27 to TRBJ2-7; no clear D. CDR3 length: 13 residues. Germline values: CDR1 MNHEY, CDR2 SMNVEV (reference sequence). Trimming left V 3 bases short and J 5 bases short, with 11 bases between. CDR3 in DNA: TGTGCCAGCAGTTTCGTTGGGGATCACGAGCAGTACTTC. Its translation: CASSFVGDHEQYF.

The chain recombines TRBV2 with TRBJ1-1; possibly TRBD1 for D (5 bases). The CDR3 consists of 14 residues. Looked up from germline, CDR1 is SNHLY and CDR2 is FYNNEI. The V end was cut by 6 bases, the J end by 3 bases, with 14 bases between. For the CDR3, the DNA is TGTGCCAGCAGGAACCCGGCGGGGGACACTGAAGCTTTCTTT. Its protein product is CASRNPAGDTEAFF.

J is TRBJ1-2 and V is TRBV15; possible D gene TRBD1, 6 bases. The CDR3 length is 14 residues. Germline CDR1 is LNHNV and CDR2 is YYDKDF (reference sequence). Trimming removed 1 base at V and 1 base at J, with 7 bases between. The CDR3 is CATSRVQGNYGYTF. The CDR3 DNA reads as TGTGCCACCAGCAGAGTACAGGGTAACTATGGCTACACCTTC. Variable domain in full (rest from reference TRBV15 and TRBJ1-2): DAMVIQNPRYQVTQFGKPVTLSCSQTLNHNVMYWYQQKSSQAPKLLFHYYDKDFNNEADTPDNFQSRRPNTSFCFLDIRSPGLGDTAMYLCATSRVQGNYGYTFGSGTRLTVV.

The chain is built from TRBV9 and TRBJ1-3; D ambiguous. Trimming took 4 bases from V and 6 from J, leaving 11 bases between them. Per the germline V gene, CDR1 is SGDLS and CDR2 is YYNGEE. The CDR3 runs 13 residues. The CDR3 reads CASSPPSSNTIYF. CDR3 in DNA: TGTGCCAGCAGCCCCCCCTCCTCAAACACCATATATTTT.